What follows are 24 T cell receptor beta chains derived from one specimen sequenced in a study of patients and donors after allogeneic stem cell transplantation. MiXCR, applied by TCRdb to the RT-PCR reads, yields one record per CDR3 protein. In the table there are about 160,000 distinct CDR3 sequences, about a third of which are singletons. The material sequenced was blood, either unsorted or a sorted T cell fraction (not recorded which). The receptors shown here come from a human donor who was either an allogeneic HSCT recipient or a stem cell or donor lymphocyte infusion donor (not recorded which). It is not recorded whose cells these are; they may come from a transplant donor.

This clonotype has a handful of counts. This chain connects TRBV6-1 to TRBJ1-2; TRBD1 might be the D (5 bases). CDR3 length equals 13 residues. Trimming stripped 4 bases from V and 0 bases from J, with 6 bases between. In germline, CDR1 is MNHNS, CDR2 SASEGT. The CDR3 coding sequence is TGTGCCAGCAGTGTGGGGGCTAACTATGGCTACACCTTC. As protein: CASSVGANYGYTF.

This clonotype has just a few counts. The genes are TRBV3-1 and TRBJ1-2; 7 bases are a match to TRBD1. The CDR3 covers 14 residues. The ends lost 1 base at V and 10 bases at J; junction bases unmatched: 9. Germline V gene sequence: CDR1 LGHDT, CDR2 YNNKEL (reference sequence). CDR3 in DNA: TGTGCCAGCAGCCAAGCAGAGACAGGGCTCCACTACACCTTC. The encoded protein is CASSQAETGLHYTF.

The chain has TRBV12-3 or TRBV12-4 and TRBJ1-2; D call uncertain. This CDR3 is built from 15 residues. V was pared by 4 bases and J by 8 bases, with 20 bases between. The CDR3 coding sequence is TGTGCCAGCAGTTCTGGACCGGGTTCTCCTGGGGGCTACACCTTC. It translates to CASSSGPGSPGGYTF.

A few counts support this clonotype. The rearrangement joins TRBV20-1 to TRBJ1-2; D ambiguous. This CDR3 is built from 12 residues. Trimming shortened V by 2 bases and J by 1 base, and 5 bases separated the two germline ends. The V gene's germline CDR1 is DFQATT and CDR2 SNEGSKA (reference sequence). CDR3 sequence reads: CSARRDNYGYTF. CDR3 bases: TGCAGTGCTAGACGGGATAACTATGGCTACACCTTC.

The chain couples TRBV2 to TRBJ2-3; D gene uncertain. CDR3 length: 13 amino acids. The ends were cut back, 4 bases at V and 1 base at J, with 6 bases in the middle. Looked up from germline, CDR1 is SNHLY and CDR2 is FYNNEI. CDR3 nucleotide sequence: TGTGCCAGCAGTGCGGAAGGCACAGATACGCAGTATTTT. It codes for CASSAEGTDTQYF.

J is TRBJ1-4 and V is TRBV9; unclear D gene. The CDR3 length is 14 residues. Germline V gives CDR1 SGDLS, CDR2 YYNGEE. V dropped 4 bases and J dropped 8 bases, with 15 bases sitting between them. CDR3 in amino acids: CASSPRAGEEKLFF. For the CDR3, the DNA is TGTGCCAGCAGCCCCCGAGCGGGCGAGGAAAAACTGTTTTTT.

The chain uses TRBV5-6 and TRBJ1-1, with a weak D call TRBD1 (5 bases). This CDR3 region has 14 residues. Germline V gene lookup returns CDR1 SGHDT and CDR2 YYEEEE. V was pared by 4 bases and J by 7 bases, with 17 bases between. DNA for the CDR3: TGTGCCAGCAGCAAAAACAGGAGGCACGGTGAAGCTTTCTTT. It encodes CASSKNRRHGEAFF.

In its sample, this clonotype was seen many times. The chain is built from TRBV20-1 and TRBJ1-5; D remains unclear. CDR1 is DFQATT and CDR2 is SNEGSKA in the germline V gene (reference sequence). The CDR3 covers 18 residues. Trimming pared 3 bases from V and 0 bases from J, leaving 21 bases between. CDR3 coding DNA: TGCAGTGCTAGTGGGGAGGCCGGGAGGGTTTATAGCAATCAGCCCCAGCATTTT. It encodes CSASGEAGRVYSNQPQHF.

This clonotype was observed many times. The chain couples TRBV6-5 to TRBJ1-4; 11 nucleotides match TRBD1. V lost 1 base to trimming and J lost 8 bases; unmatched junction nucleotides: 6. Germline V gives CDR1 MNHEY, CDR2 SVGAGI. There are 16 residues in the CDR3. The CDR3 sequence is CASSYYDGTGGEKLFF. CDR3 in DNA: TGTGCCAGCAGTTACTACGACGGGACAGGGGGAGAAAAACTGTTTTTT.

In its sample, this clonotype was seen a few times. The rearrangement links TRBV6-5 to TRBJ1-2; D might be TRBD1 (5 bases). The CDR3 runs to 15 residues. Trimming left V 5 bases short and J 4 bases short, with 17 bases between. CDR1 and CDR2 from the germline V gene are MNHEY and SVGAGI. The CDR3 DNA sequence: TGTGCCAGCAGTCCGAGTCAGGGCCCCGGCTATGGCTACACCTTC. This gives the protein CASSPSQGPGYGYTF.

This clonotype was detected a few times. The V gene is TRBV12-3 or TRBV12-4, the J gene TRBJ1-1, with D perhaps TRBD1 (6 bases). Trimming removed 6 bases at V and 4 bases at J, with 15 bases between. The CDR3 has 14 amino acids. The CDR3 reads CASRRGGGFTEAFF. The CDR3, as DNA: TGTGCCAGCAGAAGAGGGGGAGGGTTCACTGAAGCTTTCTTT.

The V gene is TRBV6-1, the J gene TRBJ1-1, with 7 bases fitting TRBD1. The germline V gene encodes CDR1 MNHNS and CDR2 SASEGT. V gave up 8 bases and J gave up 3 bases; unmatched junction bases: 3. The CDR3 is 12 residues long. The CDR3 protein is CASRTGDTEAFF. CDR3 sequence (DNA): TGTGCCAGCCGGACAGGTGACACTGAAGCTTTCTTT.

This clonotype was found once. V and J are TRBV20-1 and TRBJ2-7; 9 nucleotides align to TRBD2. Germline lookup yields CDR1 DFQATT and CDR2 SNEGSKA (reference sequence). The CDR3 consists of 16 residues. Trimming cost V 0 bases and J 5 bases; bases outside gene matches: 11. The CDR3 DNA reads TGCAGTGCTAGAGACGCCCTCATCGAGCGGGGGGACGAGCAGTACGTC. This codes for CSARDALIERGDEQYV.

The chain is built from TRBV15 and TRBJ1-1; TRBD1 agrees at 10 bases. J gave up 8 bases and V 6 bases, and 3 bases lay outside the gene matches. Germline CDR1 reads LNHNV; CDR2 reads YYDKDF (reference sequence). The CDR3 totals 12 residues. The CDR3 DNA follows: TGTGCCACCAGAGGGGACAGGGGCGAAGCTTTCTTT. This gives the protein CATRGDRGEAFF. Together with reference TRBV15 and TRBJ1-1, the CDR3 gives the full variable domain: DAMVIQNPRYQVTQFGKPVTLSCSQTLNHNVMYWYQQKSSQAPKLLFHYYDKDFNNEADTPDNFQSRRPNTSFCFLDIRSPGLGDTAMYLCATRGDRGEAFFGQGTRLTVV.

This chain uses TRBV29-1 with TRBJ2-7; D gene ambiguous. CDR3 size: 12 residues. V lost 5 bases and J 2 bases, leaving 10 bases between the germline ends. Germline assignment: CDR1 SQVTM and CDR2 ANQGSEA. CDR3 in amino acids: CSVQKDPYEQYF. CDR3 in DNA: TGCAGCGTTCAAAAGGACCCCTACGAGCAGTACTTC.

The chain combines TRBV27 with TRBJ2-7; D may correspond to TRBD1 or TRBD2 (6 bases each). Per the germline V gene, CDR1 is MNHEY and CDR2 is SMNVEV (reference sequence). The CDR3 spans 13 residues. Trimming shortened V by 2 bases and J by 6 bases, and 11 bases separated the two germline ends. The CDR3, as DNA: TGTGCCAGCAGTTTAGACGGAGGGGGCGAGCAGTACTTC. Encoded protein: CASSLDGGGEQYF.

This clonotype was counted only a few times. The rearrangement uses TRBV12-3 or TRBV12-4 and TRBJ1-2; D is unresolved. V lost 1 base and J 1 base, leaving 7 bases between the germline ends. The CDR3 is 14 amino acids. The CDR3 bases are TGTGCCAGCAGTTTAGGAGCTCTTAACTATGGCTACACCTTC. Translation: CASSLGALNYGYTF.

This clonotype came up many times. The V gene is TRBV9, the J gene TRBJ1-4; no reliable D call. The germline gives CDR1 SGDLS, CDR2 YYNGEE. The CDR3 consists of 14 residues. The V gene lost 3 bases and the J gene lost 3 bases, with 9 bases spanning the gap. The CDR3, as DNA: TGTGCCAGCAGCGGGGCGGGTTCTAATGAAAAACTGTTTTTT. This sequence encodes CASSGAGSNEKLFF.

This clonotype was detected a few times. CDR3 in amino acids: CASSQNGVLNQPQHF. The CDR3 nucleotides are TGCGCCAGCAGCCAGAACGGGGTTCTTAATCAGCCCCAGCATTTT. The chain is built from TRBV4-1 and TRBJ1-5; D gene ambiguous. Per the germline V gene, CDR1 is MGHRA and CDR2 is YSYEKL. The CDR3 has 15 amino acids. V lost 3 bases, J lost 4 bases, and 13 bases lay in between.

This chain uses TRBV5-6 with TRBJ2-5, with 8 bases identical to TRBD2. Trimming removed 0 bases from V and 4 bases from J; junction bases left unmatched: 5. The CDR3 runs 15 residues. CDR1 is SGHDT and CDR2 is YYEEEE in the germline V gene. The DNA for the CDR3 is TGTGCCAGCAGCTTGGTTTCGGGGGGGCTAGAGACCCAGTACTTC. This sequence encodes CASSLVSGGLETQYF.

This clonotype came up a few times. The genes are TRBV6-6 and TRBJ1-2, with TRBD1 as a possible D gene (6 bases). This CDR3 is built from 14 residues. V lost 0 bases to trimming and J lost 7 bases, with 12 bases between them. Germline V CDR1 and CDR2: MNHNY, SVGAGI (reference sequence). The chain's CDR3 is CASSYSTGKSGYTF. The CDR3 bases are TGTGCCAGCAGTTACTCGACAGGAAAGAGTGGCTACACCTTC.

The CDR3 region has the DNA TGTGCCAGCAGCCAGGCCCCGGGACAAAGCTCCTACGAGCAGTACTTC. This sequence encodes CASSQAPGQSSYEQYF. The rearrangement joins TRBV4-2 to TRBJ2-7; D perhaps matches TRBD1 (6 bases). Deletions cut 3 bases from V and 0 bases from J, with 15 bases between. Germline CDR1 and CDR2: LGHNA and YNFKEQ. This CDR3 has 16 residues.

CDR3 sequence: CASSTGREWQYF. CDR3 in DNA: TGTGCCAGCAGCACGGGACGCGAATGGCAGTACTTC. The V gene is TRBV11-2, the J gene TRBJ2-7; D might be TRBD1 or TRBD2, each matching 5 bases. Germline V gene lookup returns CDR1 SGHAT and CDR2 FQNNGV. This CDR3 contains 12 residues. V lost 5 bases, J lost 9 bases, and 14 bases lay in between.

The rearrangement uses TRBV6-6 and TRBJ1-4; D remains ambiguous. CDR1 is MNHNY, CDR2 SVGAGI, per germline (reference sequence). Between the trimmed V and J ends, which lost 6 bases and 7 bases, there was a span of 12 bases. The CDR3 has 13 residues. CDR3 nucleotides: TGTGCCAGCAGCCCCAACGTGAGTGAAAAACTGTTTTTT. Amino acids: CASSPNVSEKLFF.